These T cell receptor beta chains were read from a single sample in a study of T cell changes during pregnancy in multiple sclerosis. The method was immunoSEQ multiplex PCR; TCRdb's version includes in-frame clones alone and lacks a portion of them. The sample lists tens of thousands of clones, around nine tenths occurring once. The sequenced sample was peripheral blood, obtained in the first trimester of pregnancy. The receptors stem from a female donor in good health, enrolled as a control in a pregnancy study. The CDR3 runs from the conserved cysteine through the conserved F or W. D genes are given only for firm matches. The size field is filled for only some rows; it gives once, few, many or a size class.

abundance	j_gene	v_gene	d_gene	CDR3aa	CDR3nt
.	TRBJ2-2	TRBV7-2	TRBD1	CASSPGQGTGELFF	TGTGCCAGCAGCCCGGGACAGGGTACCGGGGAGCTGTTTTTT
.	TRBJ2-4	TRBV28	TRBD2	CASSLGTSGNKNIQYF	TGTGCCAGCAGTTTGGGGACTAGCGGGAACAAAAACATTCAGTACTTC
.	TRBJ2-1	TRBV6-6	.	CASSTSIYNEQFF	TGTGCCAGCAGTACTAGTATCTACAATGAGCAGTTCTTC
.	TRBJ1-4	TRBV5-1	TRBD1	CASSSGDSTVSEKLFF	TGCGCCAGCAGCTCGGGGGACAGCACAGTGAGTGAAAAACTGTTTTTT
.	TRBJ1-5	TRBV7-8	.	CASSLGVARGNQPQHF	TGTGCCAGCAGCTTAGGCGTGGCCAGGGGCAATCAGCCCCAGCATTTT
.	TRBJ2-7	TRBV5-1	TRBD2	CASTTSGGFREQYF	TGCGCCAGCACCACTAGCGGGGGGTTTCGCGAGCAGTACTTC
.	TRBJ1-3	TRBV7-2	.	CASSLVSGSGNTIYF	TGTGCCAGCAGCTTAGTTAGCGGCTCTGGAAACACCATATATTTT
.	TRBJ2-7	TRBV27	.	CASSPGTLFFYEQYF	TGTGCCAGCAGTCCCGGGACTCTTTTCTTCTACGAGCAGTACTTC
.	TRBJ1-3	TRBV9	.	CASSVGGGSGNTIYF	TGTGCCAGCAGCGTAGGAGGGGGTTCTGGAAACACCATATATTTT
few	TRBJ1-2	TRBV7-2	TRBD1	CASSSGQGENGYTF	TGTGCCAGCAGCTCCGGACAGGGCGAGAATGGCTACACCTTC
.	TRBJ2-7	TRBV27	.	CASSLSGGNSYEQYF	TGTGCCAGCAGTTTAAGTGGGGGGAACTCCTACGAGCAGTACTTC
.	TRBJ2-3	TRBV7-8	.	CASSSGISTDTQYF	TGTGCCAGCAGCTCAGGGATAAGCACAGATACGCAGTATTTT
.	TRBJ1-3	TRBV9	.	CASSVASGFRNTIYF	TGTGCCAGCAGCGTCGCCTCAGGGTTTAGAAACACCATATATTTT
.	TRBJ1-1	TRBV11-2	TRBD1	CASSRQGNTEAFF	TGTGCCAGCAGCCGACAGGGGAACACTGAAGCTTTCTTT
.	TRBJ1-2	TRBV6-5	.	CASRPPAPQARGYTF	TGTGCCAGCAGACCCCCCGCCCCCCAAGCGAGAGGCTACACCTTC
.	TRBJ1-2	TRBV27	TRBD1	CASTSTGTGSRGYTF	TGTGCCAGCACTTCTACCGGGACAGGGAGTAGGGGCTACACCTTC
.	TRBJ2-7	TRBV18	.	CASSYREGVDEQYF	TGTGCCAGCTCGTACAGGGAGGGGGTCGACGAGCAGTACTTC
.	TRBJ2-7	TRBV6-1	TRBD1	CASSDFRTGGYEQYF	TGTGCCAGCAGTGATTTTCGGACAGGGGGTTACGAGCAGTACTTC
.	TRBJ2-5	TRBV7-2	TRBD2	CASSLASGGAEETQYF	TGTGCCAGCAGCTTAGCTAGCGGGGGGGCCGAAGAGACCCAGTACTTC
.	TRBJ1-5	TRBV30	.	CAWSPRGNQPQHF	TGTGCCTGGAGTCCGCGGGGGAATCAGCCCCAGCATTTT
once	TRBJ2-1	TRBV15	.	CATSRDELGEQFF	TGTGCCACCAGCAGAGATGAGTTAGGAGAACAGTTCTTC
.	TRBJ2-7	TRBV7-8	.	CASSLRGKSDEQYF	TGTGCCAGCAGCTTACGGGGGAAGTCAGACGAGCAGTACTTC
.	TRBJ2-5	TRBV5-4	TRBD1	CASRVDRGGETQYF	TGTGCCAGCAGGGTGGACAGGGGAGGGGAGACCCAGTACTTC
.	TRBJ1-4	TRBV28	TRBD1	CASSWDSATNEKLFF	TGTGCCAGCAGTTGGGACAGTGCAACTAATGAAAAACTGTTTTTT
few	TRBJ2-5	TRBV12-5	TRBD2	CASGSSGRAETQYF	TGTGCTAGTGGTTCGAGCGGGAGGGCGGAGACCCAGTACTTC
.	TRBJ2-7	TRBV29-1	TRBD1	CSTTLRDRVIFYEQYF	TGCAGCACTACCCTCCGGGACAGGGTAATCTTCTACGAGCAGTACTTC
.	TRBJ2-4	TRBV2	TRBD1	CASSIQGNIQYF	TGTGCCAGCAGTATACAGGGGAACATTCAGTACTTC
.	TRBJ2-3	TRBV7-9	.	CASSFGGRAADTQYF	TGTGCCAGCAGCTTTGGCGGCAGGGCGGCAGATACGCAGTATTTT
.	TRBJ1-6	TRBV7-8	.	CASSLEGVITYNSPLHF	TGTGCCAGCAGCTTAGAAGGGGTTATTACCTATAATTCACCCCTCCACTTT
.	TRBJ2-7	TRBV9	.	CASSAYRGGDGEQYF	TGTGCCAGCAGCGCCTACAGGGGAGGAGATGGCGAGCAGTACTTC
.	TRBJ2-3	TRBV6-1	TRBD2	CASSGLAGSTDTQYF	TGTGCCAGCAGTGGGCTAGCGGGGAGCACAGATACGCAGTATTTT
.	TRBJ1-2	TRBV7-9	TRBD1	CASSLALDRDGYTF	TGTGCCAGCAGCTTAGCCCTCGACAGGGATGGCTACACCTTC
.	TRBJ2-7	TRBV30	.	CAWSVLNEQYF	TGTGCCTGGAGTGTACTAAACGAGCAGTACTTC
once	TRBJ2-1	TRBV19	.	CASSVGRRPYNEQFF	TGTGCCAGTTCAGTTGGGCGCCGACCCTACAATGAGCAGTTCTTC
.	TRBJ1-4	TRBV7-2	TRBD1	CASSPQQGRNEKLFF	TGTGCCAGCAGCCCCCAACAGGGGAGAAATGAAAAACTGTTTTTT